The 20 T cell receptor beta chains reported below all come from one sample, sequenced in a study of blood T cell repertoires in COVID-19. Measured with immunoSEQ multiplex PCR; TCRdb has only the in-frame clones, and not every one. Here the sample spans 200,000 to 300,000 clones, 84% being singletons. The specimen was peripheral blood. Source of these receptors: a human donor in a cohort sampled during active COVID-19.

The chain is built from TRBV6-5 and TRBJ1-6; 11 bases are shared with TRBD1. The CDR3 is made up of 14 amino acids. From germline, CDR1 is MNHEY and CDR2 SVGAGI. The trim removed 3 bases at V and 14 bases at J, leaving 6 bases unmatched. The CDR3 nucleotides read TGTGCCAGCAGTTATGGACAGGGGGCCGAAGCCCTCCACTTT. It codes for CASSYGQGAEALHF.

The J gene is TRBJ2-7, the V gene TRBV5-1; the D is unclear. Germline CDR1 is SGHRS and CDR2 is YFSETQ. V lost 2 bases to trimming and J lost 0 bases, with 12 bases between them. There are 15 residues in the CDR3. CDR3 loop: CASSFGEQSSYEQYF. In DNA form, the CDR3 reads TGCGCCAGCAGCTTTGGAGAGCAGAGCTCCTACGAGCAGTACTTC. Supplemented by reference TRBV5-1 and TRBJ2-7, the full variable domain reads KAGVTQTPRYLIKTRGQQVTLSCSPISGHRSVSWYQQTPGQGLQFLFEYFSETQRNKGNFPGRFSGRQFSNSRSEMNVSTLELGDSALYLCASSFGEQSSYEQYFGPGTRLTVT.

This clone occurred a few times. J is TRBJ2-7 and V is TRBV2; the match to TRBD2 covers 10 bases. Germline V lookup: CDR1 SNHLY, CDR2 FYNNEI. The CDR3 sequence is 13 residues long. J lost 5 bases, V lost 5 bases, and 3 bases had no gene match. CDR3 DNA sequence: TGTGCCAGCAGTCTAGCGGGAGATGACGAGCAGTACTTC. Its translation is CASSLAGDDEQYF.

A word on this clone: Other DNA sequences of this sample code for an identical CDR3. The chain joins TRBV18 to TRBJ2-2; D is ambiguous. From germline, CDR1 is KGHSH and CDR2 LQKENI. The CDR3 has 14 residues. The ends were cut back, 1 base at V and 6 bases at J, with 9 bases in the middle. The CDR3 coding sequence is TGTGCCAGCTCACCACTCCAAGAGGCCGGGGAGCTGTTTTTT. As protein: CASSPLQEAGELFF.

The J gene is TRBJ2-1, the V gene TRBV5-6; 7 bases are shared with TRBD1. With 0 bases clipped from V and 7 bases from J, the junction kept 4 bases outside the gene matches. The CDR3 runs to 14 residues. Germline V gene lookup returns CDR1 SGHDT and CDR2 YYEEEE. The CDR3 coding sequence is TGTGCCAGCAGCTTGGGACAGGGTCGGAATGAGCAGTTCTTC. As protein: CASSLGQGRNEQFF.

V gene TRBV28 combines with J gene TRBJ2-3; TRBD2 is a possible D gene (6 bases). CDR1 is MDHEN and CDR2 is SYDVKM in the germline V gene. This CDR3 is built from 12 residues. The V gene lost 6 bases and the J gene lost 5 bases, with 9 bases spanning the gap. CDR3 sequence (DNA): TGTGCCAGCAGGGGGACTTTAGATACGCAGTATTTT. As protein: CASRGTLDTQYF.

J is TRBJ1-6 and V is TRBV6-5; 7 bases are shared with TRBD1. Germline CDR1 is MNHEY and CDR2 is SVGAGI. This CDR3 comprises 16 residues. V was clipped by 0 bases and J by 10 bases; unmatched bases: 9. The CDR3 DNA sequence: TGTGCCAGCAGTTACTCGATCTACAGGGGAGGATCACCCCTCCACTTT. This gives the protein CASSYSIYRGGSPLHF.

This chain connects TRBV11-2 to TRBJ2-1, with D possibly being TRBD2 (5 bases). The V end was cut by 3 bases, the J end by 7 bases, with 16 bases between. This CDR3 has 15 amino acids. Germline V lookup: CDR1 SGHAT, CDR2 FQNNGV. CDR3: CASSFRVTTGNEQFF. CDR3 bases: TGTGCCAGCAGCTTCCGGGTCACGACGGGAAATGAGCAGTTCTTC. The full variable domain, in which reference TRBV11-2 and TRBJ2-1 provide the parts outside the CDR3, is EAGVAQSPRYKIIEKRQSVAFWCNPISGHATLYWYQQILGQGPKLLIQFQNNGVVDDSQLPKDRFSAERLKGVDSTLKIQPAKLEDSAVYLCASSFRVTTGNEQFFGPGTRLTVL.

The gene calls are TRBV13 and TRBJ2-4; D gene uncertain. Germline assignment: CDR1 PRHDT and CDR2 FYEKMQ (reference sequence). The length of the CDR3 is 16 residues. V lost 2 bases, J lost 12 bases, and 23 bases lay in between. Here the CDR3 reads CASSLSAGIPSSHQYF. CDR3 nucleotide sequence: TGTGCCAGCAGCTTATCGGCAGGAATTCCCAGCAGCCATCAGTACTTC.

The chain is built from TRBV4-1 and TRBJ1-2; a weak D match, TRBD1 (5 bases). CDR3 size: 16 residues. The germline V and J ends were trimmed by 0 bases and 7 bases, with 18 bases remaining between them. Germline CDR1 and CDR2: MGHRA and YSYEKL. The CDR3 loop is CASSQDRADWGGGYTF. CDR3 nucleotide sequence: TGCGCCAGCAGCCAAGATCGGGCAGATTGGGGGGGTGGCTACACCTTC.

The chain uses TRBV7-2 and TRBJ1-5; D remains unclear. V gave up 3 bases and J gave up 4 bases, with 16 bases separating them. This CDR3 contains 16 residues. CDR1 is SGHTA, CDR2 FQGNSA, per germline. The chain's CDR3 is CASSLFPRSRNQPQHF. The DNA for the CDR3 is TGTGCCAGCAGCTTGTTCCCCCGTTCTCGGAATCAGCCCCAGCATTTT.

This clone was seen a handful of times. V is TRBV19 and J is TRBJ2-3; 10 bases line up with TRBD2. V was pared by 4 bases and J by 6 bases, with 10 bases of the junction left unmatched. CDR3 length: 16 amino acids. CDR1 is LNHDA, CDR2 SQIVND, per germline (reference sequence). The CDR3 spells CASSTLSGGAVDTQYF. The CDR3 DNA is TGTGCCAGTAGTACCCTAAGCGGGGGGGCAGTTGATACGCAGTATTTT.

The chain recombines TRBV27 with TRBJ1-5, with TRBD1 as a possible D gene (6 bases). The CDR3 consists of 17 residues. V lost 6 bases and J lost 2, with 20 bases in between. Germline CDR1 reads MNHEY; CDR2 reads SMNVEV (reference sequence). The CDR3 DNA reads TGTGCCAGCAGCTTCCGTCCCCCAGGGGAAGGCAATCAGCCCCAGCATTTT. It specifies CASSFRPPGEGNQPQHF.

CDR3 coding DNA: TGTGCCAGCACCGGGACATCAGCATACACAGATACGCAGTATTTT. Protein product: CASTGTSAYTDTQYF. The chain carries TRBV2 and TRBJ2-3, with D perhaps TRBD1 (6 bases). V lost 7 bases to trimming and J lost 2 bases, with 16 bases between them. The CDR3 spans 15 residues. CDR1 and CDR2 from the germline V gene are SNHLY and FYNNEI.

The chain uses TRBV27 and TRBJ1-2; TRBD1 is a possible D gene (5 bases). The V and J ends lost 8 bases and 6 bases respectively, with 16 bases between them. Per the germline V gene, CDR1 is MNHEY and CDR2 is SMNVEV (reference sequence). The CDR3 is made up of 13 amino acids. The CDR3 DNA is TGTGCCAGCTCCACATCGGGGGGTGATGGCTACACCTTC. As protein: CASSTSGGDGYTF.

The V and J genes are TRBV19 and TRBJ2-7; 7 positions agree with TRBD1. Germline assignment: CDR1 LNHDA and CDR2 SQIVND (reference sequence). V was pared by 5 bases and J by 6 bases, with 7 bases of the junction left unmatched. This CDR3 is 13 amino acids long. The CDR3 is CASSQTGSSEQYF. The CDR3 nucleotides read TGTGCCAGTAGTCAGACAGGGAGCTCCGAGCAGTACTTC.

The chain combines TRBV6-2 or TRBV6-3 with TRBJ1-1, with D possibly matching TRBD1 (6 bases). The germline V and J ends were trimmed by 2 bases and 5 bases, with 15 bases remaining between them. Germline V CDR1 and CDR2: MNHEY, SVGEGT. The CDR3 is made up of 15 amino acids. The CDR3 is CASSYMARGGTEAFF. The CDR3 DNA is TGTGCCAGCAGTTACATGGCCAGGGGAGGGACTGAAGCTTTCTTT.

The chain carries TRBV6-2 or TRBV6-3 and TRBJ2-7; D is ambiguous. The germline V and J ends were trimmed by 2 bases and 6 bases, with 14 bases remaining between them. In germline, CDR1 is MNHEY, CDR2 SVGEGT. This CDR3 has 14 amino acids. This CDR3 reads CASSYRVPVAEQYF. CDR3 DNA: TGTGCCAGCAGTTACCGGGTACCGGTCGCCGAGCAGTACTTC.

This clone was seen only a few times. DNA for the CDR3: TGTGCCAGCAGCTCAGGGGCCGGAAACACCATATATTTT. This gives the protein CASSSGAGNTIYF. The V gene is TRBV11-2, the J gene TRBJ1-3; D is possibly TRBD1 (6 bases). The V end was cut by 4 bases, the J end by 4 bases, with 8 bases between. The CDR3 is made up of 13 amino acids. The germline gives CDR1 SGHAT, CDR2 FQNNGV. The full variable domain, completed using reference TRBV11-2 and TRBJ1-3, is EAGVAQSPRYKIIEKRQSVAFWCNPISGHATLYWYQQILGQGPKLLIQFQNNGVVDDSQLPKDRFSAERLKGVDSTLKIQPAKLEDSAVYLCASSSGAGNTIYFGEGSWLTVV.

CDR3 nucleotide sequence: TGTGCCAGCAGTCCGACGACAGGGGGCGTTGTAACTGGGGCCAACGTCCTGACTTTC. Its protein product is CASSPTTGGVVTGANVLTF. This chain uses TRBV27 with TRBJ2-6; 10 bases line up with TRBD1. Per the germline V gene, CDR1 is MNHEY and CDR2 is SMNVEV (reference sequence). This CDR3 contains 19 residues. Trimming cost V 5 bases and J 2 bases; bases outside gene matches: 12.